This passage covers 18 T cell receptor beta chains from one sample sequenced in a study of molecular identifiers for immune sequencing clone quantification. TCRdb re-analysed the PCR reads in MiXCR, keeping a single row per CDR3 protein. This table holds 85,000 to 130,000 distinct CDR3 sequences, around 33% found once. The sequencing sample was made of naive CD8+ T cells from blood, with Jurkat cell RNA spiked in. The subset here: FACS-sorted CD8+CD4-CCR7+CD45RA+ naive T cells. The receptors stem from a human donor in good health. Some libraries in this study had Jurkat cell RNA spiked in.

Ten or more counts support this clonotype. This rearrangement joins TRBV2 to TRBJ2-7; TRBD1 matches 9 bases. Germline V gene sequence: CDR1 SNHLY, CDR2 FYNNEI. The trim removed 5 bases at V and 5 bases at J, leaving 4 bases unmatched. The CDR3 contains 13 residues. CDR3 coding DNA: TGTGCCAGCAGTCACGACAGGGGGGACGAGCAGTACTTC. The encoded protein is CASSHDRGDEQYF.

V and J are TRBV28 and TRBJ2-4; 8 bases align to TRBD2. The germline gives CDR1 MDHEN, CDR2 SYDVKM. There are 13 residues in the CDR3. J gave up 9 bases and V 2 bases, and 3 bases lay outside the gene matches. The CDR3 loop is CASSLRAGGIQYF. The DNA of the CDR3 is TGTGCCAGCAGTTTAAGGGCGGGAGGCATTCAGTACTTC.

The J gene is TRBJ2-7, the V gene TRBV4-2; TRBD2 agrees at 11 bases. V lost 4 bases to trimming and J lost 4 bases; unmatched junction nucleotides: 9. Looked up from germline, CDR1 is LGHNA and CDR2 is YNFKEQ. This CDR3 region has 16 residues. The chain's CDR3 is CASSLEVAGGFYEQYF. For the CDR3, the DNA is TGTGCCAGCAGCCTAGAGGTAGCGGGAGGGTTTTACGAGCAGTACTTC.

As concerns this clonotype: At one boundary the junction diverges from the germline segment, which might be a read error. The rearrangement uses TRBV5-3 and TRBJ2-2; D ambiguous. TRBV5-3 is noted as an ORF with a role that remains uncertain. The CDR3 is 17 residues long. The CDR3 DNA reads TGTGCCAGCAGCTTGGTCCTCGAGGCAGAACACACCGGGGAGCTGTTTTTT. Translation gives CASSLVLEAEHTGELFF.

This clonotype turned up a few times. The genes are TRBV10-3 and TRBJ2-7, with D possibly matching TRBD1 (5 bases). This CDR3 comprises 12 residues. The germline V gene encodes CDR1 ENHRY and CDR2 SYGVKD. V dropped 10 bases and J dropped 2 bases, with 12 bases sitting between them. The CDR3 nucleotides read TGTGCCACGCTGACAGACACCTACGAGCAGTACTTC. Translation gives CATLTDTYEQYF.

This clonotype has a count of ten or more. The gene calls are TRBV2 and TRBJ2-2; D gene uncertain. In germline, CDR1 is SNHLY, CDR2 FYNNEI. The CDR3 runs to 16 residues. Trimming took off 3 bases at V and 0 bases at J, with 11 bases between the two ends. The CDR3 sequence is CASSEPQESNTGELFF. CDR3 nucleotide sequence: TGTGCCAGCAGTGAGCCCCAGGAATCGAACACCGGGGAGCTGTTTTTT.

The rearrangement links TRBV11-2 to TRBJ2-7; 8 nucleotides agree with TRBD1. Germline CDR1 SGHAT, CDR2 FQNNGV. This CDR3 comprises 12 residues. J lost 5 bases, V lost 5 bases, and 2 bases had no gene match. In DNA form, the CDR3 reads TGTGCCAGCAGCGCAGGGGGCAACGAGCAGTACTTC. Translating it yields CASSAGGNEQYF.

This clonotype has only one observation. V is TRBV5-6 and J is TRBJ2-7, with a tentative D call TRBD1 (5 bases). The CDR3 extends over 16 amino acids. Per the germline V gene, CDR1 is SGHDT and CDR2 is YYEEEE. Trimming pared 0 bases from V and 1 base from J, leaving 14 bases between. This CDR3 is CASSLGWQGWSYEQYF. The CDR3 DNA reads TGTGCCAGCAGCTTGGGCTGGCAGGGTTGGTCCTACGAGCAGTACTTC.

The V and J genes are TRBV12-3 or TRBV12-4 and TRBJ2-2, with no clear D. This CDR3 contains 11 residues. The ends were cut back, 3 bases at V and 7 bases at J, with 3 bases in the middle. CDR3 DNA: TGTGCCAGCAGTTTTTTCGGGGAGCTGTTTTTT. Translated, it gives CASSFFGELFF.

This clonotype was seen once. The missing conserved phenylalanine or tryptophan at the end of this CDR3 makes a read error likely. The V and J genes are TRBV19 and TRBJ2-1; tentatively, D is TRBD1 or TRBD2 (5 bases each). Trimming removed 6 bases at V and 6 bases at J, with 18 bases between. The CDR3 has 15 amino acids. CDR1 and CDR2 (germline): LNHDA, SQIVND (reference sequence). The CDR3 spells CASRLGTRSSNEQFI. The CDR3 DNA sequence: TGTGCCAGTAGGCTAGGGACCCGTTCGAGCAATGAGCAGTTCATC.

Many counts were recorded for this clonotype. The chain employs TRBV20-1 and TRBJ2-3; 11 bases align to TRBD2. The CDR3 length is 15 residues. Trimming removed 4 bases from V and 4 bases from J; junction bases left unmatched: 7. Germline V gives CDR1 DFQATT, CDR2 SNEGSKA (reference sequence). As DNA, the CDR3 is TGCAGTGCTACGCTAGCGGGAGGAATCGCAGATACGCAGTATTTT. It codes for CSATLAGGIADTQYF.

Remarks on this clonotype: A much larger clone differs from this one at a single base, so this may be a read error. The chain couples TRBV10-3 to TRBJ2-2; TRBD2 matches 9 bases. The CDR3 has 14 residues. CDR1 ENHRY and CDR2 SYGVKD come from the germline V gene. CDR3 bases: TGTGTCATTAGCGGGAGAGCGAACACCGGGGAGCTGTTTTTT. This sequence encodes CVISGRANTGELFF.

The chain employs TRBV20-1 and TRBJ2-1, with D possibly being TRBD2 (6 bases). Trimming pared 5 bases from V and 8 bases from J, leaving 19 bases between. Germline V gives CDR1 DFQATT, CDR2 SNEGSKA (reference sequence). The CDR3 runs 14 residues. In DNA form, the CDR3 reads TGCAGTGCTCTGGGAGGATTGGATCTATATGAGCAGTTCTTC. Translating it yields CSALGGLDLYEQFF.

V and J are TRBV19 and TRBJ2-5; 8 bases align to TRBD2. The CDR3 has 15 amino acids. The junction had 8 bases not matched to a gene; V was cut back by 6 bases and J by 2 bases. Germline V gene lookup returns CDR1 LNHDA and CDR2 SQIVND (reference sequence). The CDR3, as DNA: TGTGCCAGTAGAACCGGGACTAGGGCGCAAGAGACCCAGTACTTC. Translating gives CASRTGTRAQETQYF.

DNA for the CDR3: TGCGCCAGCTTTTATAGCAATCAGCCCCAGCATTTT. It translates to CASFYSNQPQHF. V and J are TRBV5-1 and TRBJ1-5; D gene unclear. The CDR3 loop spans 12 amino acids. The germline V and J ends were trimmed by 7 bases and 0 bases, with 5 bases remaining between them. Per germline, CDR1 SGHRS and CDR2 YFSETQ.

This clonotype was found a few times. V is TRBV9 and J is TRBJ2-7; D is perhaps TRBD1 (5 bases). Germline-derived CDR1 and CDR2 are SGDLS and YYNGEE. The ends were cut back, 2 bases at V and 6 bases at J, with 12 bases in the middle. This CDR3 has 13 residues. The CDR3 sequence is CASSVEGVAEQYF. As DNA, the CDR3 is TGTGCCAGCAGCGTGGAAGGGGTAGCCGAGCAGTACTTC.

Turning to this clonotype: This may be a read error, as it is one base from a much larger clone. V is TRBV11-3 and J is TRBJ2-1; D is unclear. This CDR3 is 13 amino acids long. Germline values: CDR1 SGHNT, CDR2 YENEEA. The CDR3, as DNA: TGTGCCAGCAGCTTAGACAGCTACAATGAGCAGCTCTTC. Its protein product is CASSLDSYNEQLF.

Note on this clonotype: This clone may be a read error of a much larger clone one base away. The chain carries TRBV28 and TRBJ1-4; the D gene is possibly TRBD1 (6 bases). V lost 6 bases, J lost 7 bases, and 15 bases lay in between. The CDR3 runs to 14 residues. Germline CDR1 is MDHEN and CDR2 is SYDVKM. The CDR3 protein is CASRQGAYSEKLFF. The CDR3 DNA follows: TGTGCCAGCAGACAGGGAGCTTATAGTGAAAAACTGTTTTTT.